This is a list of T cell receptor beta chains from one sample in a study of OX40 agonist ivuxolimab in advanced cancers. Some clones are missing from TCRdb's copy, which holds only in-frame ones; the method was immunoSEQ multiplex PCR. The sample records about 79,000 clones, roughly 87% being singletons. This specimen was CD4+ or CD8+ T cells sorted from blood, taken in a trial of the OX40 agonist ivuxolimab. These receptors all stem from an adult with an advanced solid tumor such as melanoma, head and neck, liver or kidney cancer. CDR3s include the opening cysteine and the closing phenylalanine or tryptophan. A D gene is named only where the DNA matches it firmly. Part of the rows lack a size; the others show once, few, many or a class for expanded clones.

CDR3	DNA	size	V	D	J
CASSPRGTGSYNEQFF	TGTGCCAGCTCACCACGAGGGACAGGGTCCTACAATGAGCAGTTCTTC	.	TRBV18	TRBD1	TRBJ2-1
CSARGTGGAETEAFF	TGCAGCGCCAGAGGGACAGGGGGCGCGGAAACTGAAGCTTTCTTT	.	TRBV29-1	TRBD1	TRBJ1-1
CASSGLNSGANVLTF	TGTGCCAGTAGTGGCCTCAACTCTGGGGCCAACGTCCTGACTTTC	.	TRBV19	.	TRBJ2-6
CASSQTGGYGYTF	TGTGCCAGCAGCCAGACAGGGGGCTATGGCTACACCTTC	once	TRBV7-6	TRBD1	TRBJ1-2
CASSEFSPSGSTDTQYF	TGTGCCAGCAGTGAATTCTCTCCTAGCGGTAGCACAGATACGCAGTATTTT	.	TRBV6-1	TRBD2	TRBJ2-3
CASSVLTGGTGNTIYF	TGTGCCAGCAGCGTGCTTACAGGGGGGACGGGAAACACCATATATTTT	.	TRBV9	TRBD1	TRBJ1-3
CASSLAQQRQETQYF	TGTGCCAGCAGCTTGGCCCAACAAAGGCAAGAGACCCAGTACTTC	.	TRBV5-4	.	TRBJ2-5
CASSLVAEYEQYF	TGTGCCAGCAGCTTGGTGGCAGAATACGAGCAGTACTTC	.	TRBV5-6	.	TRBJ2-7
CASSRTGTYEQYF	TGTGCCAGCAGTAGGACAGGGACCTACGAGCAGTACTTC	.	TRBV6-5	TRBD1	TRBJ2-7
CASRENTEAFF	TGTGCCAGCAGGGAGAACACTGAAGCTTTCTTT	.	TRBV6-6	.	TRBJ1-1
CASSLAGGLQNYGYTF	TGTGCCAGCAGCTTAGCGGGGGGACTCCAAAACTATGGCTACACCTTC	few	TRBV7-9	.	TRBJ1-2
CASNRRQENTGELFF	TGTGCCAGCAACCGCCGACAGGAGAACACCGGGGAGCTGTTTTTT	.	TRBV6-1	.	TRBJ2-2
CASSLALQSYEQYF	TGTGCCAGCAGCTTAGCACTACAGAGCTACGAGCAGTACTTC	.	TRBV5-5	.	TRBJ2-7
CATESGEGVDGTQYF	TGTGCCACGGAATCGGGGGAGGGAGTAGATGGGACCCAGTACTTC	.	TRBV28	TRBD2	TRBJ2-5
CASSIGGTGMDNEQFF	TGTGCCAGTAGTATAGGGGGGACAGGGATGGACAATGAGCAGTTCTTC	.	TRBV19	TRBD1	TRBJ2-1
CSVRGEGSTDTQYF	TGCAGCGTCCGGGGGGAGGGCAGCACAGATACGCAGTATTTT	once	TRBV29-1	TRBD2	TRBJ2-3
CASRTGEFITDTQYF	TGTGCCAGTCGAACAGGGGAGTTTATCACAGATACGCAGTATTTT	.	TRBV19	TRBD1	TRBJ2-3
CASSLGGINYGYTF	TGTGCCAGCAGCTTAGGGGGGATTAACTATGGCTACACCTTC	few	TRBV7-9	.	TRBJ1-2
CASSHRADRDRLYYGYTF	TGCGCCAGCAGTCACCGAGCCGACAGGGACCGACTATACTATGGCTACACCTTC	.	TRBV23-1	TRBD1	TRBJ1-2
CATGRLQGGTDTQYF	TGTGCCACTGGAAGATTACAGGGAGGCACAGATACGCAGTATTTT	.	TRBV19	.	TRBJ2-3
CAWSIRAGELFF	TGTGCCTGGAGTATAAGGGCCGGGGAGCTGTTTTTT	.	TRBV30	.	TRBJ2-2
CASSVQGGNYGYTF	TGTGCCAGCAGTGTACAGGGGGGTAACTATGGCTACACCTTC	.	TRBV2	TRBD1	TRBJ1-2
CASSESGRLSTIYF	TGTGCCAGCAGTGAATCCGGACGGCTTAGCACCATATATTTT	.	TRBV6-1	.	TRBJ1-3
CASSEPRTARPANTGELFF	TGTGCCAGCAGTGAACCAAGAACGGCCCGTCCGGCGAACACCGGGGAGCTGTTTTTT	.	TRBV2	.	TRBJ2-2
CASNQERSNQPQHF	TGTGCCAGTAACCAGGAAAGGAGCAATCAGCCCCAGCATTTT	.	TRBV19	.	TRBJ1-5
CASSGGNTGELFF	TGCGCCAGCAGTGGGGGGAACACCGGGGAGCTGTTTTTT	.	TRBV5-1	.	TRBJ2-2
CASSYPGQLSPLHF	TGTGCCAGCAGTTACCCAGGACAGCTTTCGCCCCTCCACTTT	.	TRBV6-6	.	TRBJ1-6
CASSPSGGAYEQYF	TGTGCCAGCAGCCCTAGCGGGGGGGCCTACGAGCAGTACTTC	.	TRBV7-2	TRBD2	TRBJ2-7
CASSPLGAGGNEQFF	TGTGCCAGCAGCCCCCTGGGGGCAGGGGGTAATGAGCAGTTCTTC	.	TRBV9	TRBD1	TRBJ2-1
CASSIVGPAGHTDTQYF	TGTGCCAGTAGTATAGTGGGACCAGCGGGGCACACAGATACGCAGTATTTT	.	TRBV19	TRBD2	TRBJ2-3
CASSPIWAHEAFF	TGTGCCAGCTCTCCTATATGGGCACATGAAGCTTTCTTT	.	TRBV18	.	TRBJ1-1
CASSSSGPEEKLFF	TGTGCCAGCAGTTCCTCAGGTCCCGAGGAAAAACTGTTTTTT	.	TRBV27	.	TRBJ1-4
CASSLLRIRNTEAFF	TGTGCCAGCAGCTTACTCAGGATACGCAACACTGAAGCTTTCTTT	.	TRBV7-8	.	TRBJ1-1
CASREVVGESPLHF	TGTGCCAGCCGTGAGGTTGTAGGGGAGTCACCCCTCCACTTT	.	TRBV25-1	.	TRBJ1-6
CASSVGTGDQEKLFF	TGTGCCAGCTCAGTAGGGACAGGGGATCAAGAAAAACTGTTTTTT	.	TRBV18	TRBD1	TRBJ1-4
CASSIMLGQSEAFF	TGTGCCAGTAGTATAATGTTGGGACAGAGTGAAGCTTTCTTT	.	TRBV19	TRBD1	TRBJ1-1
CASSLTGVGIQYF	TGTGCCAGCAGCTTAACCGGCGTCGGCATTCAGTACTTC	.	TRBV7-3	.	TRBJ2-4
CASSPGTGNTEAFF	TGTGCCAGCTCCCCCGGGACGGGGAACACTGAAGCTTTCTTT	.	TRBV18	.	TRBJ1-1
CASSEPTMGYGYTF	TGCGCCAGCAGTGAACCGACCATGGGCTATGGCTACACCTTC	.	TRBV10-2	.	TRBJ1-2
CASSSGLEQYF	TGTGCCAGCTCGTCGGGCCTGGAGCAGTACTTC	.	TRBV18	.	TRBJ2-7
CASSPPNSYNSPLHF	TGTGCCAGCAGCCCCCCGAACTCCTATAATTCACCCCTCCACTTT	.	TRBV11-2	.	TRBJ1-6
CAWVAQTGEKLFF	TGTGCCTGGGTGGCCCAGACGGGTGAAAAACTGTTTTTT	.	TRBV30	.	TRBJ1-4
CASSLIYPNSPLHF	TGTGCCAGCAGTTTAATCTACCCTAATTCACCCCTCCACTTT	.	TRBV28	.	TRBJ1-6
CASSLLAGRSTGELFF	TGTGCCAGCAGCTTGCTAGCGGGGCGAAGCACCGGGGAGCTGTTTTTT	.	TRBV5-8	TRBD2	TRBJ2-2
CASRTGYDSPLHF	TGTGCCAGCAGGACAGGGTATGACTCACCCCTCCACTTT	few	TRBV27	TRBD1	TRBJ1-6
CASSLTQGSTGELFF	TGTGCCAGCAGCTTAACACAGGGGTCCACCGGGGAGCTGTTTTTT	.	TRBV5-5	TRBD1	TRBJ2-2
CASSLQDINTGELFF	TGTGCCAGCAGTCTCCAGGATATCAACACCGGGGAGCTGTTTTTT	.	TRBV7-6	.	TRBJ2-2
CASSRSIAVGTEAFF	TGTGCCAGCAGCCGATCTATTGCAGTGGGCACTGAAGCTTTCTTT	.	TRBV28	.	TRBJ1-1
CASSPTGKSSNQPQHF	TGTGCCAGCAGTCCGACAGGGAAAAGTAGCAATCAGCCCCAGCATTTT	.	TRBV28	TRBD1	TRBJ1-5
CASSPLNRSLNTEAFF	TGTGCCAGCTCACCACTCAACCGGTCTCTGAACACTGAAGCTTTCTTT	.	TRBV18	.	TRBJ1-1
CASSFGLATYNEQFF	TGTGCCAGCAGTTTCGGACTAGCGACATACAATGAGCAGTTCTTC	.	TRBV6-5	TRBD2	TRBJ2-1
CATGTGGPDTQYF	TGTGCCACCGGGACAGGGGGCCCAGATACGCAGTATTTT	.	TRBV10-3	TRBD1	TRBJ2-3
CASSSLTATNEKLFF	TGTGCCAGCAGTTCTTTAACCGCAACTAATGAAAAACTGTTTTTT	.	TRBV27	.	TRBJ1-4
CASSQGDRGEEKLFF	TGCGCCAGCAGCCAAGGGGACAGGGGAGAGGAAAAACTGTTTTTT	.	TRBV4-1	TRBD1	TRBJ1-4
CASSESGSTNEKLFF	TGTGCCAGCAGTGAGTCCGGGTCCACTAATGAAAAACTGTTTTTT	once	TRBV2	.	TRBJ1-4
CASRGQGVVGETQYF	TGTGCCAGCAGGGGACAGGGGGTGGTAGGGGAGACCCAGTACTTC	.	TRBV28	TRBD1	TRBJ2-5